These 8 T cell receptor beta chains share one sample of origin, sequenced in a study of blood T cell repertoires in COVID-19 (dated by TCRdb to 2020 to 2021). The library was made by the immunoSEQ multiplex PCR assay. TCRdb's version of the immuneACCESS table is confined to in-frame rearrangements and falls short of the full clone set. An unresolved V gene accounts for under half of the shortfall where checked; the remainder is of unknown origin. For this sample there are roughly 33,000 clones; over 90% appear just once. The ten biggest clones cover approximately 4.7% of the sample. The sample comprised peripheral blood. These receptors originate from a human donor in a cohort sampled during active COVID-19.

The chain uses TRBV29-1 and TRBJ1-3; a possible D gene is TRBD1 (5 bases). This CDR3 region has 15 residues. Trimming pared 1 base from V and 0 bases from J, leaving 10 bases between. In germline, CDR1 is SQVTM, CDR2 ANQGSEA. The CDR3 spells CSVEAGLSSGNTIYF. For the CDR3, the DNA is TGCAGCGTTGAAGCAGGGTTAAGCTCTGGAAACACCATATATTTT.

This chain joins TRBV6-4 and TRBJ2-2, with 7 positions matching TRBD1. V shed 8 bases, J shed 7 bases, and the junction held 13 bases outside the gene matches. Per germline, CDR1 MRHNA and CDR2 SNTAGT. This CDR3 has 15 amino acids. The CDR3 DNA reads TGTGCCAGCTCCCCCATGGGACAGCACGGCGGGGAGCTGTTTTTT. Its protein is CASSPMGQHGGELFF.

Only one count was recorded for this clone. The chain links TRBV9 to TRBJ1-2; 10 bases align to TRBD1. V trimming: 6 bases; J trimming: 5 bases; junction bases outside the gene matches: 25. The CDR3 runs to 20 residues. Germline-derived CDR1 and CDR2 are SGDLS and YYNGEE. CDR3 bases: TGTGCCAGCACCGGGACAGGGGATATCGCGGCAAACCCGAGCCCTTATGGCTACACCTTC. Translated: CASTGTGDIAANPSPYGYTF.

The V and J genes are TRBV19 and TRBJ1-1, with a weak D call TRBD1 (5 bases). CDR1 is LNHDA, CDR2 SQIVND, per germline (reference sequence). V lost 3 bases and J 1 base, leaving 12 bases between the germline ends. CDR3 length: 15 residues. Here the CDR3 DNA reads TGTGCCAGTAGTATCGGCAGGGTTAAGAACACTGAAGCTTTCTTT. It yields the protein CASSIGRVKNTEAFF.

V gene TRBV24-1 combines with J gene TRBJ2-2; 9 bases line up with TRBD1. The CDR3 contains 13 residues. V lost 10 bases and J lost 5; bases outside the gene matches: 4. CDR1 and CDR2 from the germline V gene are KGHDR and SFDVKD. CDR3: CATAGTGTGELFF. CDR3 nucleotides: TGTGCCACTGCCGGGACAGGGACCGGGGAGCTGTTTTTT.

The genes are TRBV6-6 and TRBJ2-7, with TRBD2 identical over 12 bases. With 5 bases clipped from V and 5 bases from J, the junction kept 7 bases outside the gene matches. Looked up from germline, CDR1 is MNHNY and CDR2 is SVGAGI (reference sequence). The CDR3 is 15 amino acids. CDR3 amino acids: CASSDTTSGSNEQYF. The CDR3 nucleotides read TGTGCCAGCAGTGACACGACTAGCGGGAGTAACGAGCAGTACTTC.

The chain links TRBV3-1 (or the pseudogene TRBV3-2) to TRBJ1-6, with D hard to call. Germline values: CDR1 LGHDT, CDR2 YNNKEL (reference sequence). V was pared by 0 bases and J by 10 bases, with 13 bases between. The CDR3 is 15 amino acids. CDR3 nucleotide sequence: TGTGCCAGCAGCCAAGAACATGAGGCCGTATCACCCCTCCACTTT. Amino acids: CASSQEHEAVSPLHF.

This chain uses TRBV4-1 with TRBJ1-1; D might be TRBD1 (5 bases). CDR3 length: 17 amino acids. The germline CDR1 and CDR2 sequences are MGHRA and YSYEKL. Trimming removed 3 bases at V and 7 bases at J, with 24 bases between. CDR3 in DNA: TGCGCCAGCAGCCATTTCGGGTTTCGGGAGTTGGGGCATGAAGCTTTCTTT. As protein: CASSHFGFRELGHEAFF.